Sequencing of this T cell receptor (beta chain) was carried out in a study of human T cells and chemical hapten exposure. As for the study in general: Variation in per-sample TCR yields came mainly from small pooled library volume differences. General study results and limits: Positive correlation was observed between PT1 expanded TCR counts and patch test score.

Sample time point: patch test 3, about 24 weeks after DPC sensitization. The sample's treatment: therapeutic diphenylcyclopropenone sensitization with weekly scalp DPC. Staff drew blood before applying each patch test. This clonotype turned up a few times. Its specificity is unknown. This CDR3 comprises 15 residues. After removal of 0 bases from V and 6 bases from J, the junction contained 6 bases not matched to a gene. CDR1 is SGHKS and CDR2 is YYEKEE in the germline V gene (reference sequence). TCRdb called the RACE reads again in MiXCR, with one record for every CDR3 protein. This table holds approximately 97,000 distinct CDR3 sequences, 25% to 35% found once.

The sequence derives from a man aged 40-49 years with alopecia areata. Some clones in this sample may be carry-over from other donors' samples. The chain recombines TRBV5-5 with TRBJ1-5; 7 bases agree with TRBD1. The source was whole blood, collected in connection with sensitization to the hapten diphenylcyclopropenone (DPC). CDR3 region: CASSLVAAGGQPQHF. CDR3 DNA sequence: TGTGCCAGCAGCTTGGTCGCGGCAGGGGGTCAGCCCCAGCATTTT.